This T cell receptor (beta chain) was recorded in a study of T cells in tuberculosis. For this clone: No antigen is known for it.

The method was immunoSEQ multiplex PCR; TCRdb's version includes in-frame clones alone and lacks a portion of them. The profile covers under 45,000 clones, with about 95% appearing a single time and around 3.5% taken by the ten largest. Each donor contributed 95,000 or so T cells on average, unsorted. Germline V gives CDR1 WSHSY, CDR2 SAAADI. The CDR3 is made up of 11 amino acids. Deletions cut 2 bases from V and 8 bases from J, with 6 bases between. Overall study findings and caveats: A GMM-specific repertoire classifier reached approximately 90% accuracy, AUROC 0.90. Active tuberculosis alpha repertoires lay closer to GMM-specific TCRs than controls'. Shorter CDR3-alpha in active tuberculosis partly drove smaller distances.

The J gene is TRBJ1-2, the V gene TRBV10-2; no reliable D call. This clonotype was obtained from a donor aged 10 to 29 with latent tuberculosis or without tuberculosis infection. The sequenced material came from PBMCs. DNA for the CDR3: TGCGCCAGCAGTGAGGCGTACGGCTACACCTTC. Its protein is CASSEAYGYTF.